This T cell receptor (beta chain) was observed in a study of T-cell memory formation after mild COVID-19. There are a few counts of this clonotype. The antigen remains undetermined. The germline V and J ends were trimmed by 0 bases and 7 bases, with 13 bases remaining between them. The CDR3 is 15 residues long. CDR1 is LGHNA and CDR2 is YSLEER in the germline V gene. Each CDR3 protein gets one entry after TCRdb re-called the 5' RACE reads with MiXCR. This table has roughly 130,000 distinct CDR3 sequences, over 15% appearing once. Findings and limits, study-wide: CD4+ contracting clones were mainly CM and EM; CD8+ ones, EMRA. Later expanders leaned toward CD4+, whereas clones contracting from day 15 to 85 were balanced CD4/CD8.

This sequence was found in a young man who had mild COVID-19 (a few samples of this study predate the infection). Cell type and time point are not known. Sequences were obtained from PBMCs or a T cell subset sorted from them (not recorded which). This chain joins TRBV4-3 and TRBJ2-4, with unresolved D. CDR3 sequence: CASSQDLGTSNIQYF. CDR3 nucleotide sequence: TGCGCCAGCAGCCAAGATCTCGGTACCTCGAACATTCAGTACTTC.